The rows below give T cell receptor beta chains drawn from one sample of a study of blood T cell repertoires in COVID-19. Clones were sequenced by immunoSEQ multiplex PCR, and TCRdb holds only the in-frame ones, with some missing. The sample shows 100,000 or so clones, over 70% of them seen only once. What was sequenced was peripheral blood. The receptors shown here come from a man between 60 and 75 years old with acute or convalescent COVID-19. CDR3s include the opening cysteine and the closing phenylalanine or tryptophan. A D gene is named only where the DNA matches it firmly. Only some rows state a clone size, as once, few, many or a class for expanded clones.

size: few; J: TRBJ2-7; D: -; V: TRBV6-5; DNA: TGTGCCAGCACCTCTCCGGGTTCCTACGAGCAGTACTTC; CDR3: CASTSPGSYEQYF
size: -; J: TRBJ1-2; D: -; V: TRBV9; DNA: TGTGCCAGCAGCGTAGGAGGCGCCGACTATGGCTACACCTTC; CDR3: CASSVGGADYGYTF
size: -; J: TRBJ1-3; D: -; V: TRBV10-3; DNA: TGTGCCATCAGGCCAGGAGGTGGAAACACCATATATTTT; CDR3: CAIRPGGGNTIYF
size: -; J: TRBJ2-2; D: TRBD1; V: TRBV5-4; DNA: TGTGCCAGCAGCGTTAGACAGGGGGCGGACACCGGGGAGCTGTTTTTT; CDR3: CASSVRQGADTGELFF
size: -; J: TRBJ2-2; D: TRBD2; V: TRBV7-2; DNA: TGTGCCAGCAGAAACCAGCGGGGCGCGAACACCGGGGAGCTGTTTTTT; CDR3: CASRNQRGANTGELFF
size: -; J: TRBJ1-4; D: TRBD1; V: TRBV18; DNA: TGTGCCAGCTCAGCCCCGGGACAGGGAGGTGAAAAACTGTTTTTT; CDR3: CASSAPGQGGEKLFF
size: few; J: TRBJ2-3; D: -; V: TRBV10-1; DNA: TGCGCCAGCGGTCGGGGAGTACCACTGGATACGCAGTATTTT; CDR3: CASGRGVPLDTQYF
size: -; J: TRBJ1-5; D: TRBD1; V: TRBV5-8; DNA: TGTGCCAGCAGCTTGTGGGGGACAGGGGACGATCAGCCCCAGCATTTT; CDR3: CASSLWGTGDDQPQHF
size: -; J: TRBJ1-1; D: -; V: TRBV29-1; DNA: TGCAGTATCGGCGAGGACACTGAAGCTTTCTTT; CDR3: CSIGEDTEAFF
size: -; J: TRBJ2-7; D: -; V: TRBV30; DNA: TGTGCCCGCGGGGTCGGGCTAGGAGAGCAGTACTTC; CDR3: CARGVGLGEQYF
size: -; J: TRBJ1-4; D: -; V: TRBV7-2; DNA: TGTGCCAGCAGCTCCGGACAGCGCCGCGGCGAAAAACTGTTTTTT; CDR3: CASSSGQRRGEKLFF
size: -; J: TRBJ2-1; D: -; V: TRBV7-2; DNA: TGTGCCAGCAGCTTAGCCCTAAATGAGCAGTTCTTC; CDR3: CASSLALNEQFF
size: -; J: TRBJ2-1; D: -; V: TRBV6-1; DNA: TGTGCCAGCAGTGAACCTCGAGGGGTTGGGGAGGATGAGCAGTTCTTC; CDR3: CASSEPRGVGEDEQFF
size: -; J: TRBJ2-4; D: -; V: TRBV7-2; DNA: TGTGCCAGCAGCTTAGGGGCCTTTCAGTACTTC; CDR3: CASSLGAFQYF
size: -; J: TRBJ2-3; D: -; V: TRBV27; DNA: TGTGCCAGCAGTTTATCGCGGCTCTTACCGGATACGCAGTATTTT; CDR3: CASSLSRLLPDTQYF
size: -; J: TRBJ1-4; D: TRBD1; V: TRBV5-1; DNA: TGCGCCAGCAGCCCAGGACAGGGGCAGGAAAAACTGTTTTTT; CDR3: CASSPGQGQEKLFF
size: -; J: TRBJ2-1; D: TRBD1; V: TRBV2; DNA: TGTGCCAGCACCACCGGGACAGTGGGTGAGCAGTTCTTC; CDR3: CASTTGTVGEQFF
size: few; J: TRBJ2-3; D: TRBD1; V: TRBV6-6; DNA: TGTGCCAGCACCCTGGACAGGGGGCGATATACGCAGTATTTT; CDR3: CASTLDRGRYTQYF
size: -; J: TRBJ1-6; D: -; V: TRBV30; DNA: TGTGCCTGGAGTGATCGTAAGGTCCGGGATAATTCACCCCTCCACTTT; CDR3: CAWSDRKVRDNSPLHF
size: -; J: TRBJ2-4; D: TRBD1; V: TRBV15; DNA: TGTGCCACCAGCTCCTGGACAGGGGGCAGAAATGACATTCAGTACTTC; CDR3: CATSSWTGGRNDIQYF
size: -; J: TRBJ2-1; D: TRBD2; V: TRBV10-2; DNA: TGCGCCAGCAGAGGACTAGCGGGGGGTATTAGCTCCTACAATGAGCAGTTCTTC; CDR3: CASRGLAGGISSYNEQFF
size: -; J: TRBJ2-6; D: TRBD1; V: TRBV5-1; DNA: TGCGCCAGCAGCCCATTGCCGGGACAGGGGGGCTCTGGGGCCAACGTCCTGACTTTC; CDR3: CASSPLPGQGGSGANVLTF